What follows describes a single TCR beta chain. What it binds is not known. The sample belongs to a study of response to subunit inactivated influenza vaccine. The study, taken as a whole, reports: Few new T cells, the authors suggested, are recruited by each seasonal influenza vaccination.

Via MiXCR, TCRdb re-called the RT-PCR reads, giving one row per CDR3 protein. The sample has hundreds of thousands of distinct CDR3 sequences, 7.5% to 8.5% seen once. There are 16 residues in the CDR3. Looked up from germline, CDR1 is KGHSH and CDR2 is LQKENI. V gave up 8 bases and J gave up 0 bases, with 14 bases separating them. The clonotype was recovered from a man aged 50 to 69 who received an inactivated influenza vaccine. V and J are TRBV18 and TRBJ2-6, with TRBD2 as a possible D gene (5 bases). The sequencing used PBMCs from blood, collected 23 months after vaccination. CDR3 amino acids: CASRPKGSSGANVLTF. The CDR3 nucleotides are TGTGCCAGCCGACCGAAAGGGAGCTCTGGGGCCAACGTCCTGACTTTC. The full variable domain, rest sourced from reference TRBV18 and TRBJ2-6, is NAGVMQNPRHLVRRRGQEARLRCSPMKGHSHVYWYRQLPEEGLKFMVYLQKENIIDESGMPKERFSAEFPKEGPSILRIQQVVRGDSAAYFCASRPKGSSGANVLTFGAGSRLTVL.